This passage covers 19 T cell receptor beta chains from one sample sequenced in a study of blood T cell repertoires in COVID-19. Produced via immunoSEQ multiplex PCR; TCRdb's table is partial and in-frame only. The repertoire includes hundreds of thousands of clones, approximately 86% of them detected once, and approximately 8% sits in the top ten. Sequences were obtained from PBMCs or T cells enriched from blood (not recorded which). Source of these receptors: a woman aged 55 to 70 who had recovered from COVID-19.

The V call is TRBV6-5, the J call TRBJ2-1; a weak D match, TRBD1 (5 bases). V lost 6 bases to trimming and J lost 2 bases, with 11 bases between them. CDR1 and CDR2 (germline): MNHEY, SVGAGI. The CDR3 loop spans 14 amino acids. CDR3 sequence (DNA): TGTGCCAGCAGAGACAGTTCGACCTACAATGAGCAGTTCTTC. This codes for CASRDSSTYNEQFF.

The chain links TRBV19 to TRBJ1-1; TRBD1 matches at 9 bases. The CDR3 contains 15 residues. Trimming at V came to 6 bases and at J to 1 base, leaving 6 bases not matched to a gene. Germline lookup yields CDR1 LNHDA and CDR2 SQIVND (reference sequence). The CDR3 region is CASSPTGGPNTEAFF. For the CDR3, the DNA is TGTGCCAGTAGCCCGACAGGGGGACCGAACACTGAAGCTTTCTTT.

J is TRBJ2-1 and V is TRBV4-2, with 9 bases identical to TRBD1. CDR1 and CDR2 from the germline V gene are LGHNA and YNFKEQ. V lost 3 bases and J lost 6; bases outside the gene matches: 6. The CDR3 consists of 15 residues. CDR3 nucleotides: TGTGCCAGCAGCCATCCCGGGACAGGGATCAATGAGCAGTTCTTC. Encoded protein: CASSHPGTGINEQFF.

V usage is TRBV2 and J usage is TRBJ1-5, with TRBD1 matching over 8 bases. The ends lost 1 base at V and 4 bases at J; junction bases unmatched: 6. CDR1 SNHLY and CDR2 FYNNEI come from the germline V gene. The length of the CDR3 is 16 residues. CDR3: CASSEVSGQGNQPQHF. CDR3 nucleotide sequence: TGTGCCAGCAGTGAAGTAAGCGGACAGGGAAATCAGCCCCAGCATTTT.

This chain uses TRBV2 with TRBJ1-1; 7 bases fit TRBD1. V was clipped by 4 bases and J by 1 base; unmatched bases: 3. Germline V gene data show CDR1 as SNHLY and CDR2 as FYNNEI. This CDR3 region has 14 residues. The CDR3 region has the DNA TGTGCCAGCAGTGCACAGGGGACGAACACTGAAGCTTTCTTT. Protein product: CASSAQGTNTEAFF.

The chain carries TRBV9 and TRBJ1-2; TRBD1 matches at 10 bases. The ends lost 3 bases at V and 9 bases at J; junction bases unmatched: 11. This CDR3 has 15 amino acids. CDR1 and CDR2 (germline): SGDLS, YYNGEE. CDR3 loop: CASSGRQGTGARYTF. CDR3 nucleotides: TGTGCCAGCAGCGGACGTCAAGGGACAGGGGCCCGCTACACCTTC.

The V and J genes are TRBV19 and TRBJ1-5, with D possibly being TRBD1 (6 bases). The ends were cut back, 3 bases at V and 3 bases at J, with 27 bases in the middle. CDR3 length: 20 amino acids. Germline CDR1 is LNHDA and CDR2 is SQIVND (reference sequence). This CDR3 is CASSMVAFTGTASINQPQHF. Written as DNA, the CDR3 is TGTGCCAGTAGTATGGTGGCCTTTACAGGGACCGCTTCTATCAATCAGCCCCAGCATTTT.

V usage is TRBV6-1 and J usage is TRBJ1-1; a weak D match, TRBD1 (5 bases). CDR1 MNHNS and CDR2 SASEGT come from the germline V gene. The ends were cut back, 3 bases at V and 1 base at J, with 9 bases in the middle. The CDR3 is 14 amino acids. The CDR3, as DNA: TGTGCCAGCAGTGAGGCAGGGCCGAACACTGAAGCTTTCTTT. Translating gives CASSEAGPNTEAFF.

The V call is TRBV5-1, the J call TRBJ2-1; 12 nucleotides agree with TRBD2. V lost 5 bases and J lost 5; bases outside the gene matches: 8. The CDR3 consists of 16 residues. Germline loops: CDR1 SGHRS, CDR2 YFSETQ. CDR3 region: CASRDPSGGANNEQFF. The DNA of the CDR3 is TGCGCCAGCAGGGACCCTAGCGGGGGGGCAAACAATGAGCAGTTCTTC.

CDR3 loop: CASSPGTGYNSPLHF. CDR3 DNA: TGTGCCAGCTCACCGGGGACAGGATATAATTCACCCCTCCACTTT. This chain links TRBV18 with TRBJ1-6, with 8 bases aligning to TRBD1. The V segment lost 3 bases and the J segment 4 bases; nucleotides outside the gene matches: 2. This CDR3 is 15 amino acids long. Germline CDR1 KGHSH, CDR2 LQKENI.

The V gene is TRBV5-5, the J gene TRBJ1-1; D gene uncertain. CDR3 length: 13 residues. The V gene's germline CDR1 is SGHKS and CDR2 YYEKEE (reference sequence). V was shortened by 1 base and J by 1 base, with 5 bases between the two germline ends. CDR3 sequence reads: CASSLSPNTEAFF. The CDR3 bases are TGTGCCAGCAGCTTGTCTCCGAACACTGAAGCTTTCTTT.

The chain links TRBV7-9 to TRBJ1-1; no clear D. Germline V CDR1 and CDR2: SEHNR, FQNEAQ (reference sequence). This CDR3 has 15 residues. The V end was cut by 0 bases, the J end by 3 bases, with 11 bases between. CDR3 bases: TGTGCCAGCAGCTTAGCGGCCCTCCGGGACACTGAAGCTTTCTTT. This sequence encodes CASSLAALRDTEAFF. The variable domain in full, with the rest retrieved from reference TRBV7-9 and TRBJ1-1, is DTGVSQNPRHKITKRGQNVTFRCDPISEHNRLYWYRQTLGQGPEFLTYFQNEAQLEKSRLLSDRFSAERPKGSFSTLEIQRTEQGDSAMYLCASSLAALRDTEAFFGQGTRLTVV.

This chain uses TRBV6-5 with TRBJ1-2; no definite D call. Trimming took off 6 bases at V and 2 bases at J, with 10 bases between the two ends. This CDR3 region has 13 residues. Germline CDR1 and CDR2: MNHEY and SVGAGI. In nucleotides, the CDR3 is TGTGCCAGCAGATTCGGGTCGAACTATGGCTACACCTTC. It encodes CASRFGSNYGYTF.

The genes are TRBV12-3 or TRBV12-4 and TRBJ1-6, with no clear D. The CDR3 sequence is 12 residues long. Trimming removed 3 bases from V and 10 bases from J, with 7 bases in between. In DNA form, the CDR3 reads TGTGCCAGCAGTTTGTACAGATCACCCCTCCACTTT. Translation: CASSLYRSPLHF.

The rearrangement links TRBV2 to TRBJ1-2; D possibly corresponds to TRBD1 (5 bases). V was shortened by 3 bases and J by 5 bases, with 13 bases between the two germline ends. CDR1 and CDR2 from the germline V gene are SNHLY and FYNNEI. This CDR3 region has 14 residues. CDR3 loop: CASSDTGSTYGYTF. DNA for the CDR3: TGTGCCAGCAGTGATACAGGATCTACTTATGGCTACACCTTC.

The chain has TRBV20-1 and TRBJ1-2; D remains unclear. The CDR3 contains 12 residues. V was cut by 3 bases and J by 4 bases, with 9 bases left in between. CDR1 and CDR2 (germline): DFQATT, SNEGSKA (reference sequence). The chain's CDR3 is CSASYSSYGYTF. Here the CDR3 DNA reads TGCAGTGCTAGTTACAGTTCCTATGGCTACACCTTC.

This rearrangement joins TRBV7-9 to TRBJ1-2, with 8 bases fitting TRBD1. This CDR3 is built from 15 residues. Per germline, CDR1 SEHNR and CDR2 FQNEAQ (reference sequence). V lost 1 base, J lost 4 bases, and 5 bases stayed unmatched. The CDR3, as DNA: TGTGCCAGCAGCTTAGGGACAGGGAATATCTATGGCTACACCTTC. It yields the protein CASSLGTGNIYGYTF.

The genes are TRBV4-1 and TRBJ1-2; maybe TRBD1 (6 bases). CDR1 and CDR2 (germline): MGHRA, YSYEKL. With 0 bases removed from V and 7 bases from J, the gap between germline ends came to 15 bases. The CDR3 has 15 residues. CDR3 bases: TGCGCCAGCAGCCAAGAGGAATTCAGGGGCCGTGGCTACACCTTC. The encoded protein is CASSQEEFRGRGYTF.

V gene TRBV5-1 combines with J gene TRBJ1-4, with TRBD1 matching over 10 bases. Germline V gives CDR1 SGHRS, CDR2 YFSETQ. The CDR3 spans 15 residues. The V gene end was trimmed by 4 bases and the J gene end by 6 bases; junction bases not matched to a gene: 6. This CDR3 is CASSPDGTGDEKLFF. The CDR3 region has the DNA TGCGCCAGCAGCCCGGACGGGACAGGGGATGAAAAACTGTTTTTT.